This T cell receptor (beta chain) stems from a study of blood T cell repertoires in COVID-19. Germline loops: CDR1 SGHTA, CDR2 FQGNSA. V was cut by 0 bases and J by 8 bases, with 16 bases left in between. This CDR3 has 15 residues. The assay was immunoSEQ multiplex PCR, and TCRdb's table has in-frame clones only and misses some. The sample lists around 240,000 clones, around 80% occurring once. The sequence derives from a woman aged 80 or older with acute or convalescent COVID-19. V usage is TRBV7-2 and J usage is TRBJ1-2; D remains ambiguous. Sequenced material: peripheral blood. CDR3 bases: TGTGCCAGCAGCTTAGCTTTTGACACCGGCTTCGGCTACACCTTC. Translating it yields CASSLAFDTGFGYTF.